This T cell receptor (beta chain) is drawn from a study of shared clonotypes between healthy human individuals. Only in-frame clones appear in the TCRdb table, and some are missing; sequencing was by immunoSEQ multiplex PCR. Of about 460,000 clones detected, about 74% appear once; the ten largest clones hold more than 10%. V was cut by 3 bases and J by 5 bases, with 13 bases left in between. From germline, CDR1 is SNHLY and CDR2 FYNNEI. The CDR3 runs 15 residues. Adult Caucasians living in Nashville, Tennessee made up all of the donors. V is TRBV2 and J is TRBJ2-2; D uncertain. This TCR derives from a woman in her thirties or forties in good health. Some clones in this sample may be carry-over from other donors' samples. Sequencing was performed on PBMCs. CDR3 sequence reads: CASSDPGKKTGELFF. DNA of the CDR3: TGTGCCAGCAGTGACCCTGGGAAAAAGACCGGGGAGCTGTTTTTT.